The 28 T cell receptor beta chains reported below all come from one sample, sequenced in a study of cytomegalovirus exposure and HLA in healthy donors. The study ran its PCR with 60 Vbeta and 13 Jbeta primers. The method was immunoSEQ multiplex PCR; TCRdb's version includes in-frame clones alone and lacks a portion of them. The top ten clones hold 2.5% to 3.5% of a sample with about 160,000 clones, 68% of them seen once. The sample was PBMCs. Source of these receptors: a woman aged 40 to 49 in good health and CMV-seropositive.

Only a few counts were recorded for this clone. The chain links TRBV9 to TRBJ1-3, with 7 bases matching TRBD1. The germline V gene has CDR1 SGDLS and CDR2 YYNGEE. V dropped 5 bases and J dropped 3; count of bases not matched to a gene: 8. The CDR3 has 15 amino acids. The CDR3 loop reads CASSSGRDSGNTIYF. The CDR3 nucleotides are TGTGCCAGCAGTTCAGGCCGGGACAGTGGAAACACCATATATTTT.

This chain connects TRBV19 to TRBJ2-7; D call uncertain. This CDR3 contains 13 residues. Per the germline V gene, CDR1 is LNHDA and CDR2 is SQIVND (reference sequence). The V end lost 7 bases, the J end lost 0 bases, and 10 bases lay between the germline ends. CDR3 DNA sequence: TGTGCCAGTATAACAGTGAACTCCTACGAGCAGTACTTC. Translated: CASITVNSYEQYF.

The CDR3: CASSQGQGGYEQYF. Here the CDR3 DNA reads TGCGCCAGCAGCCAGGGACAGGGGGGGTACGAGCAGTACTTC. The chain combines TRBV5-1 with TRBJ2-7, with 11 bases fitting TRBD1. Germline CDR1 is SGHRS and CDR2 is YFSETQ. The V segment lost 4 bases and the J segment 4 bases; nucleotides outside the gene matches: 4. The CDR3 extends over 14 amino acids.

This clone was counted a few times. This chain joins TRBV10-1 and TRBJ1-1; 7 bases match TRBD1. Germline V gene sequence: CDR1 WNHNN, CDR2 SYGVQD (reference sequence). The J segment lost 7 bases and the V segment lost 10 bases, leaving 15 bases of the junction unmatched. This CDR3 contains 14 residues. The CDR3 spells CATYGYRGCSEAFF. The CDR3 DNA reads as TGCGCCACCTACGGGTACAGGGGATGCAGTGAAGCTTTCTTT.

The chain is built from TRBV7-3 and TRBJ2-1; 9 nucleotides align to TRBD2. The CDR3 loop spans 18 amino acids. J gave up 12 bases and V 3 bases, and 21 bases lay outside the gene matches. Germline V gene data show CDR1 as SGHTA and CDR2 as FQGTGA. The CDR3 DNA reads as TGTGCCAGCAGCTTCCAGGGCGGGGGGGCTAGCGGGGTCTTGGGGCAGTTCTTC. This translates into CASSFQGGGASGVLGQFF.

This clone was detected a few times. This chain links TRBV28 with TRBJ2-3, with 7 bases that match TRBD2. The CDR3 is 19 amino acids. Germline loops: CDR1 MDHEN, CDR2 SYDVKM. J gave up 0 bases and V 1 base, and 13 bases lay outside the gene matches. This CDR3 is CASSLSGRFSGASTDTQYF. CDR3 coding DNA: TGTGCCAGCAGTTTATCCGGGAGGTTCTCGGGTGCTAGCACAGATACGCAGTATTTT.

CDR3 in amino acids: CASSLSRYSEQFF. The DNA of the CDR3 is TGTGCCAGCAGTTTGTCCAGGTATAGTGAGCAGTTCTTC. The chain is built from TRBV27 and TRBJ2-1, with D unclear. With 3 bases removed from V and 9 bases from J, the gap between germline ends came to 12 bases. Germline V gene sequence: CDR1 MNHEY, CDR2 SMNVEV (reference sequence). The CDR3 sequence is 13 residues long.

Turning to this clone: One end of the junction varies from germline; a read error may be responsible. The chain couples TRBV9 to TRBJ1-2; D is perhaps TRBD1 (5 bases). This CDR3 comprises 10 residues. CDR1 and CDR2 from the germline V gene are SGDLS and YYNGEE. The CDR3 reads CASSGNGYPF. Written as DNA, the CDR3 is TGTGCCAGTTCAGGGAACGGCTACCCCTTC.

V is TRBV6-1 and J is TRBJ1-2, with TRBD1 matching over 7 bases. Per the germline V gene, CDR1 is MNHNS and CDR2 is SASEGT. V gave up 4 bases and J gave up 4 bases; unmatched junction bases: 3. The CDR3 runs to 13 residues. CDR3 bases: TGTGCCAGCAGTGCTGGGACAGTCTATGGCTACACCTTC. Its translation is CASSAGTVYGYTF.

The J gene is TRBJ2-5, the V gene TRBV6-5, with TRBD1 matching over 8 bases. The J call may be incorrect, as the DNA end agrees better with TRBJ2-7. Germline CDR1 MNHEY, CDR2 SVGAGI. The CDR3 runs to 14 residues. The CDR3 is CASRPDRGWYEQYF. CDR3 DNA: TGTGCCAGCAGGCCCGACAGGGGTTGGTACGAGCAGTACTTC.

There are a few counts of this clone. This rearrangement joins TRBV11-3 to TRBJ2-1, with 8 bases identical to TRBD1. Germline CDR1 is SGHNT and CDR2 is YENEEA. There are 15 residues in the CDR3. The V gene end was trimmed by 2 bases and the J gene end by 8 bases; junction bases not matched to a gene: 8. CDR3 DNA: TGTGCCAGCAGCTTAACAGGGGGTGGGCGGGATGAGCAGTTCTTC. This codes for CASSLTGGGRDEQFF.

The chain employs TRBV5-6 and TRBJ2-5; TRBD1 matches 7 bases. The CDR3 is made up of 14 amino acids. J was trimmed by 1 base and V by 1 base; bases with no gene match: 1. The germline V gene has CDR1 SGHDT and CDR2 YYEEEE. CDR3 in DNA: TGTGCCAGCAGCTTGACAGGGGTCCAAGAGACCCAGTACTTC. This translates into CASSLTGVQETQYF.

This clone was detected only a few times. The chain joins TRBV18 to TRBJ2-1; TRBD2 matches at 10 bases. The CDR3 is 16 amino acids. Trimming removed 3 bases from V and 7 bases from J; junction bases left unmatched: 9. The germline V gene encodes CDR1 KGHSH and CDR2 LQKENI. The CDR3 reads CASSPPGTSGNNEQFF. The CDR3 bases are TGTGCCAGCTCACCCCCGGGTACTAGCGGGAATAATGAGCAGTTCTTC.

This clone appeared a few times. The CDR3 loop is CASSEVDTNQPQHF. The CDR3 DNA reads as TGTGCCAGCAGTGAAGTCGACACCAATCAGCCCCAGCATTTT. J is TRBJ1-5 and V is TRBV2; D gene unclear. The CDR3 spans 14 residues. The ends were cut back, 1 base at V and 3 bases at J, with 7 bases in the middle. Germline V gene sequence: CDR1 SNHLY, CDR2 FYNNEI.

The rearrangement joins TRBV6-7 to TRBJ1-2; D perhaps matches TRBD1 (6 bases). TRBV6-7 qualifies as an ORF whose function is uncertain. CDR3 size: 13 residues. The germline V and J ends were trimmed by 5 bases and 5 bases, with 12 bases remaining between them. This CDR3 is CASSRGTQYGYTF. Here the CDR3 DNA reads TGTGCCAGCAGTCGAGGGACACAGTATGGCTACACCTTC.

The chain has TRBV27 and TRBJ1-1; 7 bases are a match to TRBD1. V lost 5 bases and J lost 5; bases outside the gene matches: 11. The germline V gene encodes CDR1 MNHEY and CDR2 SMNVEV (reference sequence). The CDR3 spans 15 residues. Here the CDR3 DNA reads TGTGCCAGCAGTGCAATCGACAGGGTAGGGACTGAAGCTTTCTTT. This gives the protein CASSAIDRVGTEAFF.

This clone showed up just once. V gene TRBV4-1 combines with J gene TRBJ2-2; D remains unclear. The V gene's germline CDR1 is MGHRA and CDR2 YSYEKL. The germline V and J ends were trimmed by 3 bases and 7 bases, with 12 bases remaining between them. This CDR3 is built from 14 residues. The CDR3 loop is CASSQRLHGGELFF. The CDR3 nucleotides read TGCGCCAGCAGCCAGCGGCTCCACGGCGGGGAGCTGTTTTTT.

A word on this clone: One junction end disagrees with the germline gene, perhaps due to a read error. The V and J genes are TRBV29-1 and TRBJ1-2; 8 positions agree with TRBD1. The CDR3 spans 12 residues. The germline gives CDR1 SQVTM, CDR2 ANQGSEA. The CDR3: CSVGSGGGGYPF. CDR3 DNA: TGCAGCGTTGGGTCAGGGGGCGGTGGCTACCCCTTC.

V gene TRBV6-5 combines with J gene TRBJ1-1, with a possible D match to TRBD1 (6 bases). This CDR3 contains 13 residues. Germline lookup yields CDR1 MNHEY and CDR2 SVGAGI. V lost 6 bases, J lost 0 bases, and 8 bases lay in between. CDR3 residues: CASRGHLNTEAFF. The CDR3 DNA reads as TGTGCCAGCAGGGGACACTTGAACACTGAAGCTTTCTTT.

CDR3 in amino acids: CATAAQDNEQFF. In nucleotides, the CDR3 is TGCGCCACCGCAGCACAGGACAATGAGCAGTTCTTC. The chain combines TRBV5-1 with TRBJ2-1; D is possibly TRBD1 (5 bases). The germline CDR1 and CDR2 sequences are SGHRS and YFSETQ. Between the trimmed V and J ends, which lost 9 bases and 5 bases, there was a span of 12 bases. The CDR3 has 12 residues.

The chain joins TRBV6-5 to TRBJ2-2, with 9 bases lining up with TRBD2. Germline values: CDR1 MNHEY, CDR2 SVGAGI. CDR3 size: 14 residues. The junction had 7 bases not matched to a gene; V was cut back by 10 bases and J by 4 bases. The CDR3 nucleotides are TGTGCCACCCGGCGGGAGGGCCGCACCGGGGAGCTGTTTTTT. It translates to CATRREGRTGELFF.

The chain recombines TRBV7-2 with TRBJ1-1, with a tentative D call TRBD1 (5 bases). Trimming took 5 bases from V and 1 from J, leaving 17 bases between them. The CDR3 covers 16 residues. Germline CDR1 reads SGHTA; CDR2 reads FQGNSA. The CDR3 loop reads CASSQGLTLENTEAFF. CDR3 nucleotides: TGTGCCAGCAGCCAGGGCCTTACCCTAGAGAACACTGAAGCTTTCTTT.

This chain connects TRBV18 to TRBJ1-4; 10 bases line up with TRBD1. This CDR3 spans 17 amino acids. The J segment lost 0 bases and the V segment lost 5 bases, leaving 6 bases of the junction unmatched. Germline-derived CDR1 and CDR2 are KGHSH and LQKENI. CDR3 nucleotide sequence: TGTGCCAGCTCATCGGGACAGGGGAGCACAACTAATGAAAAACTGTTTTTT. This gives the protein CASSSGQGSTTNEKLFF.

CDR3 DNA sequence: TGTGCCAGCAGTTACTCGGCAGGGATCTATGGCTACACCTTC. This encodes CASSYSAGIYGYTF. V usage is TRBV6-6 and J usage is TRBJ1-2, with D tentatively TRBD1 (5 bases). Germline values: CDR1 MNHNY, CDR2 SVGAGI (reference sequence). Trimming cost V 0 bases and J 4 bases, with 9 bases left between them. This CDR3 comprises 14 residues.

This clone has only one observation. The genes are TRBV9 and TRBJ2-6, with D perhaps TRBD2 (5 bases). The germline V gene encodes CDR1 SGDLS and CDR2 YYNGEE. This CDR3 has 19 residues. With 2 bases removed from V and 0 bases from J, the gap between germline ends came to 18 bases. As DNA, the CDR3 is TGTGCCAGCAGCGTGACGCGACGGGGAACTGCCTCTGGGGCCAACGTCCTGACTTTC. This sequence encodes CASSVTRRGTASGANVLTF. Variable domain in full (rest from reference TRBV9 and TRBJ2-6): DSGVTQTPKHLITATGQRVTLRCSPRSGDLSVYWYQQSLDQGLQFLIQYYNGEERAKGNILERFSAQQFPDLHSELNLSSLELGDSALYFCASSVTRRGTASGANVLTFGAGSRLTVL.

V is TRBV28 and J is TRBJ2-7, with 7 nucleotides matching TRBD1. CDR1 and CDR2 (germline): MDHEN, SYDVKM. After removal of 5 bases from V and 2 bases from J, the junction contained 6 bases not matched to a gene. The CDR3 is 14 residues long. The CDR3: CASSQTGAPYEQYF. DNA for the CDR3: TGTGCCAGCAGTCAAACAGGGGCCCCCTACGAGCAGTACTTC.

Written as DNA, the CDR3 is TGTGCCAGCAGCTTAGTGCGGGTAGGCTACACCTTC. Residues: CASSLVRVGYTF. The chain uses TRBV7-9 and TRBJ1-2; D is ambiguous. The germline CDR1 and CDR2 sequences are SEHNR and FQNEAQ (reference sequence). The CDR3 length is 12 residues. Trimming shortened V by 1 base and J by 8 bases, and 8 bases separated the two germline ends.

This clone was picked up a small number of times. J is TRBJ1-1 and V is TRBV9, with a possible D match to TRBD1 (6 bases). The CDR3 spans 14 residues. Germline V CDR1 and CDR2: SGDLS, YYNGEE. The V and J ends lost 4 bases and 0 bases respectively, with 10 bases between them. The CDR3, as DNA: TGTGCCAGCAGCATGGGACACATGAACACTGAAGCTTTCTTT. Translating it yields CASSMGHMNTEAFF.